This T cell receptor beta chain was found in a study of human T cells and chemical hapten exposure. Time point reported: patch test 1, 2 weeks after DPC sensitization. Treatment given: therapeutic diphenylcyclopropenone sensitization with weekly scalp DPC. This clonotype occurred a few times. Germline CDR1 is MNHEY and CDR2 is SMNVEV (reference sequence). The CDR3 spans 15 residues. V gave up 9 bases and J gave up 0 bases, with 16 bases separating them. TCRdb redid the calling of the RACE reads with MiXCR, one entry per CDR3 protein. In the table there are 350,000 or so distinct CDR3 sequences, around 7% of which are singletons.

Sequences were derived from whole blood, sampled in connection with sensitization to the hapten diphenylcyclopropenone (DPC). The TCR originated in a woman aged 18-29 years with alopecia areata. Some clones in this sample may be carry-over from other donors' samples. The gene calls are TRBV27 and TRBJ2-3, with D perhaps TRBD1 (6 bases). The CDR3 DNA reads TGTGCCAGTAAGGCTGGACAGATTAGCACAGATACGCAGTATTTT. Its translation is CASKAGQISTDTQYF.